One T cell receptor (beta chain) is described in this entry. Its matching antigen is unknown. These donors counted as nominally healthy when sampled, but unrecorded immune exposures were likely. Use of 60 Vbeta and 13 Jbeta primers characterized the PCR. Sequencing used immunoSEQ multiplex PCR; TCRdb keeps in-frame clones, though not all of them. Seen here are fewer than 90,000 clones, around 79% observed once, and the top ten hold about 14%. This sample is drawn from a study of cytomegalovirus exposure and HLA in healthy donors. J was trimmed by 6 bases and V by 1 base; bases with no gene match: 4. The CDR3 extends over 14 amino acids. Germline V CDR1 and CDR2: KGHSH, LQKENI. Study-level results: TCR beta sequences numbering around 15,000 were associated with HLA alleles at 0.05 false discovery rate in a later analysis. Reported findings show TCR beta sequences accurately forecast HLA-A and HLA-B alleles in most subjects. In a later analysis, HLA-C alleles had the fewest associated TCRs, DRB1 alleles the most.

Sequencing was done on a sample of PBMCs. V is TRBV18 and J is TRBJ1-2, with TRBD1 identical over 8 bases. The source of this sequence is a woman aged 35 to 49 in good health and CMV-seropositive. The CDR3 coding sequence is TGTGCCAGCTCACCACGGCAGGGGGCGAATGGCTACACCTTC. Residues: CASSPRQGANGYTF.